These T cell receptor beta chains were read from a single sample in a study of identical twins. MiXCR, applied by TCRdb to the 5' RACE reads, yields one record per CDR3 protein. The sample lists about 470,000 distinct CDR3 sequences; 20% to 25% were seen once. These data also featured in a second study, about T cells expressing NK-cell markers.

Sequencing input: CD4+ T cells sorted from blood. These receptors all come from a woman aged 18-35 years in good health. CDR3s include the opening cysteine and the closing phenylalanine or tryptophan. Clone size is stated in some rows and not others, as once, few, many or a class when expanded.

abundance | j_gene | v_gene | CDR3aa
few | TRBJ1-1 | TRBV12-3/TRBV12-4 | CASSPQTVNTEAFF
- | TRBJ2-3 | TRBV11-3 | CASSLVVGGTDTQYF
- | TRBJ1-1 | TRBV6-1 | CASTPHTPGADTEAFF
- | TRBJ1-6 | TRBV12-3/TRBV12-4 | CASKQTGGFNSPLHF
- | TRBJ2-1 | TRBV4-1 | CASSQDSTYNEQFF
few | TRBJ2-7 | TRBV6-5 | CASSFGLLRRREQYF
- | TRBJ2-1 | TRBV4-1 | CASSQGRASGHNEQFF
once | TRBJ2-5 | TRBV11-3 | CASSSTGQETQYF
- | TRBJ2-7 | TRBV3-1 | CASSQEGAGAYEQYF
- | TRBJ1-1 | TRBV2 | CASRINTEAFF
- | TRBJ2-1 | TRBV2 | CASFWEEQFF
few | TRBJ2-1 | TRBV20-1 | CSARKTRGEQFF
- | TRBJ2-1 | TRBV5-1 | CASSLVVTTLHNEQFF
- | TRBJ2-1 | TRBV9 | CASSVRSSSFRFF
- | TRBJ2-2 | TRBV20-1 | CSARVVGTGELFF
few | TRBJ2-4 | TRBV10-3 | CAIGMGTGGNIQYF
few | TRBJ2-3 | TRBV7-2 | CASSVSSGRVPDTQYF
- | TRBJ1-1 | TRBV11-2 | CASSNRGGNTEAFF
- | TRBJ2-7 | TRBV5-6 | CASSLTREQYF
- | TRBJ1-6 | TRBV14 | CASSSWTGNSPLHF
once | TRBJ2-1 | TRBV3-1 | CASSHTGNGAWVF
- | TRBJ2-2 | TRBV7-2 | CASLTARTGELFF
- | TRBJ1-6 | TRBV4-2 | CASSGDRDSYNSPLHF
few | TRBJ2-7 | TRBV25-1 | CASSDVAGGGEQYF
- | TRBJ1-1 | TRBV20-1 | CSAPRAGANTEAFF
few | TRBJ1-2 | TRBV20-1 | CSASRTGGFDYGYTF
- | TRBJ2-3 | TRBV9 | CASSAGLAASTDTQYF
- | TRBJ1-2 | TRBV7-2 | CASSLLDRPYGYTF
few | TRBJ2-7 | TRBV5-6 | CASSFPGGYEQYF
- | TRBJ2-7 | TRBV18 | CASSPNFDRRETYEQYF
once | TRBJ2-3 | TRBV10-3 | CAISEQTGPTDTQYF
- | TRBJ2-3 | TRBV9 | CASSVGRDTQYF
- | TRBJ2-3 | TRBV12-3/TRBV12-4 | CASRATSGFTDTQYF
- | TRBJ2-3 | TRBV10-2 | CASSERGTSGLSTDTQYF
few | TRBJ2-7 | TRBV7-9 | CASSARTGGEQYF
- | TRBJ1-2 | TRBV11-3 | CASSYFGSGYTF
- | TRBJ2-1 | TRBV4-2 | CASSHRGIDNEQFF